A single sample is the source of the 21 T cell receptor beta chains below, sequenced in a study of blood T cell repertoires in COVID-19. TCRdb keeps only in-frame clones here, not all; method: immunoSEQ multiplex PCR. The sample shows some 400,000 clones, approximately 90% of them seen only once. Sequencing was performed on PBMCs or T cells enriched from blood (not recorded which). Receptors were obtained from a woman aged 35 to 49 who had been exposed to COVID-19.

This clone has a handful of counts. The chain recombines TRBV19 with TRBJ1-2; TRBD1 matches 9 bases. This CDR3 is built from 14 residues. Trimming removed 4 bases from V and 5 bases from J; junction bases left unmatched: 5. In germline, CDR1 is LNHDA, CDR2 SQIVND (reference sequence). Here the CDR3 reads CASSKEGQGYGYTF. The CDR3 DNA follows: TGTGCCAGTAGTAAGGAGGGACAGGGATATGGCTACACCTTC.

This clone was detected once. The chain has TRBV7-2 and TRBJ2-4; D possibly corresponds to TRBD2 (7 bases). The CDR3 spans 17 residues. V dropped 1 base and J dropped 5 bases, with 18 bases sitting between them. Germline lookup yields CDR1 SGHTA and CDR2 FQGNSA. In DNA, the CDR3 is TGTGCCAGCAGCTTAGGGGGAGGGGGGCTGAGCCAAAACATTCAGTACTTC. It encodes CASSLGGGGLSQNIQYF.

The chain links TRBV28 to TRBJ1-2; D is possibly TRBD1 (6 bases). The V gene lost 6 bases and the J gene lost 4 bases, with 24 bases spanning the gap. This CDR3 has 17 residues. Germline-derived CDR1 and CDR2 are MDHEN and SYDVKM. The CDR3 bases are TGTGCCAGCAGGACTACCTTGGGAGGGGGTACCGGCTATGGCTACACCTTC. Protein: CASRTTLGGGTGYGYTF.

V and J are TRBV23-1 and TRBJ1-1; 8 bases match TRBD1. TRBV23-1 is noted as an ORF with a role that remains uncertain. Trimming at V came to 1 base and at J to 0 bases, leaving 13 bases not matched to a gene. This CDR3 is 19 amino acids long. The CDR3 sequence: CASSQCFRGRRAMNTEAFF. CDR3 in DNA: TGCGCCAGCAGTCAATGTTTCAGGGGGCGGAGAGCCATGAACACTGAAGCTTTCTTT.

The table lists this clone with a count of one. V and J are TRBV7-3 and TRBJ2-1; possibly TRBD1 for D (5 bases). V lost 4 bases to trimming and J lost 0 bases, with 13 bases between them. The CDR3 contains 16 residues. Germline assignment: CDR1 SGHTA and CDR2 FQGTGA. CDR3 amino acids: CASSSWTLSSYNEQFF. For the CDR3, the DNA is TGTGCCAGCAGCTCGTGGACACTGAGCTCCTACAATGAGCAGTTCTTC.

The chain couples TRBV14 to TRBJ1-1; 8 bases line up with TRBD1. Looked up from germline, CDR1 is SGHDN and CDR2 is FVKESK. The CDR3 sequence is 16 residues long. With V trimmed by 5 bases and J by 0 bases, 8 bases remained unmatched. DNA for the CDR3: TGTGCCAGCAGCTATACCGGGACAGGAGTGAACACTGAAGCTTTCTTT. Its translation: CASSYTGTGVNTEAFF. Complete variable domain (other parts from reference TRBV14 and TRBJ1-1): EAGVTQFPSHSVIEKGQTVTLRCDPISGHDNLYWYRRVMGKEIKFLLHFVKESKQDESGMPNNRFLAERTGGTYSTLKVQPAELEDSGVYFCASSYTGTGVNTEAFFGQGTRLTVV.

The chain recombines TRBV7-9 with TRBJ1-1; D possibly corresponds to TRBD1 (5 bases). V gave up 5 bases and J gave up 1 base, with 14 bases separating them. The CDR3 is 15 amino acids. CDR1 and CDR2 (germline): SEHNR, FQNEAQ (reference sequence). CDR3 nucleotides: TGTGCCAGCAGCCTATGGAACACAGGGAACACTGAAGCTTTCTTT. Translation gives CASSLWNTGNTEAFF. Combining the CDR3 with reference TRBV7-9 and TRBJ1-1 gives the whole variable domain DTGVSQNPRHKITKRGQNVTFRCDPISEHNRLYWYRQTLGQGPEFLTYFQNEAQLEKSRLLSDRFSAERPKGSFSTLEIQRTEQGDSAMYLCASSLWNTGNTEAFFGQGTRLTVV.

The chain has TRBV5-6 and TRBJ2-1; no firm D call. CDR3 length: 12 amino acids. V was shortened by 4 bases and J by 12 bases, with 14 bases between the two germline ends. Germline V gives CDR1 SGHDT, CDR2 YYEEEE. As DNA, the CDR3 is TGTGCCAGCAGCGGTGGTGAGGTGCGGCAGTTCTTC. Amino acids: CASSGGEVRQFF.

V gene TRBV5-6 combines with J gene TRBJ1-2; 7 bases line up with TRBD1. Unmatched junction bases numbered 10, after V lost 4 bases and J lost 10 bases. Germline V gives CDR1 SGHDT, CDR2 YYEEEE. This CDR3 comprises 13 residues. Here the CDR3 DNA reads TGTGCCAGCAGCACTGACAGGGTTTTTAACTACACCTTC. The encoded protein is CASSTDRVFNYTF.

This clone appeared a few times. The chain joins TRBV5-1 to TRBJ2-3; 12 nucleotides agree with TRBD2. Per germline, CDR1 SGHRS and CDR2 YFSETQ. V lost 5 bases, J lost 1 base, and 5 bases stayed unmatched. The CDR3 runs 16 residues. The CDR3 sequence is CASSRRTSGGTDTQYF. The CDR3 region has the DNA TGCGCCAGCAGTCGAAGGACTAGCGGGGGCACAGATACGCAGTATTTT.

The chain combines TRBV27 with TRBJ2-7; D is perhaps TRBD2 (5 bases). The CDR3 has 14 amino acids. Germline V gives CDR1 MNHEY, CDR2 SMNVEV (reference sequence). The germline V and J ends were trimmed by 2 bases and 2 bases, with 10 bases remaining between them. The chain's CDR3 is CASSLDRGAYEQYF. DNA of the CDR3: TGTGCCAGCAGTTTAGATCGGGGAGCCTACGAGCAGTACTTC.

This clone appeared a single time. The chain is built from TRBV24-1 and TRBJ2-5, with 7 bases fitting TRBD1. CDR3 length: 15 amino acids. With V trimmed by 3 bases and J by 1 base, 4 bases remained unmatched. Germline V gene lookup returns CDR1 KGHDR and CDR2 SFDVKD. CDR3 nucleotides: TGTGCCACCAGTGATCCTCGGGACAGCCAAGAGACCCAGTACTTC. It is translated as CATSDPRDSQETQYF.

The chain couples TRBV7-2 to TRBJ1-2; D is perhaps TRBD1 (5 bases). Germline CDR1 and CDR2: SGHTA and FQGNSA. This CDR3 spans 14 amino acids. V was trimmed by 4 bases and J by 7 bases, leaving 16 bases between them. Here the CDR3 DNA reads TGTGCCAGCAGCTCTAACACAGGCCCTGGTGGCTACACCTTC. Its translation: CASSSNTGPGGYTF.

This chain links TRBV2 with TRBJ2-3, with 11 nucleotides matching TRBD2. This CDR3 is built from 19 residues. V lost 5 bases and J lost 3; bases outside the gene matches: 16. The germline V gene has CDR1 SNHLY and CDR2 FYNNEI. The CDR3 nucleotides read TGTGCCAGCAGTCCTGGACAGGGGTTAGCGGGGGGGCCGACAGATACGCAGTATTTT. Protein sequence: CASSPGQGLAGGPTDTQYF.

V is TRBV3-1 (or the pseudogene TRBV3-2) and J is TRBJ2-6, with 8 bases fitting TRBD2. Germline CDR1 and CDR2: LGHDT and YNNKEL (reference sequence). Trimming removed 6 bases from V and 3 bases from J; junction bases left unmatched: 16. The CDR3 contains 19 residues. Written as DNA, the CDR3 is TGTGCCAGCAGTAAAGAACGGGCTAGCGGGTGGGTTGGGGCCAACGTCCTGACTTTC. It encodes CASSKERASGWVGANVLTF.

The chain is built from TRBV9 and TRBJ2-1; possible D gene TRBD2, 5 bases. Deletions cut 3 bases from V and 0 bases from J, with 10 bases between. Per germline, CDR1 SGDLS and CDR2 YYNGEE. This CDR3 spans 15 amino acids. The CDR3 spells CASSEFGGSYNEQFF. For the CDR3, the DNA is TGTGCCAGCAGCGAGTTTGGAGGCTCCTACAATGAGCAGTTCTTC.

The chain couples TRBV3-1 (or the pseudogene TRBV3-2) to TRBJ2-1; D perhaps matches TRBD2 (5 bases). V gave up 2 bases and J gave up 4 bases, with 12 bases separating them. The CDR3 runs 15 residues. CDR1 and CDR2 from the germline V gene are LGHDT and YNNKEL (reference sequence). The CDR3 protein is CASSQRASSYNEQFF. The CDR3 nucleotides are TGTGCCAGCAGCCAACGGGCTAGCTCATACAATGAGCAGTTCTTC.

V is TRBV2 and J is TRBJ1-6; D call uncertain. V lost 4 bases to trimming and J lost 7 bases, with 11 bases between them. This CDR3 has 14 amino acids. Germline-derived CDR1 and CDR2 are SNHLY and FYNNEI. The CDR3 loop reads CASSVTGSNSPLHF. In DNA form, the CDR3 reads TGTGCCAGCAGTGTTACGGGTTCCAATTCACCCCTCCACTTT. The variable domain in full, completed from reference TRBV2 and TRBJ1-6, reads EPEVTQTPSHQVTQMGQEVILRCVPISNHLYFYWYRQILGQKVEFLVSFYNNEISEKSEIFDDQFSVERPDGSNFTLKIRSTKLEDSAMYFCASSVTGSNSPLHFGNGTRLTVT.

A note on this clone: Lacking the conserved final phenylalanine or tryptophan, this CDR3 likely reflects a read error. The DNA is left out, because the CDR3 cannot be placed on it with certainty; the CDR3 is given as TCRdb lists it. The chain carries TRBV2 and TRBJ1-4; no DNA check was done on the table's D call, TRBD1. The CDR3 is made up of 11 amino acids, end residues included. Germline V gene data show CDR1 as SNHLY and CDR2 as FYNNEI. CDR3: CASDDDRGPSV.

The chain recombines TRBV24-1 with TRBJ2-2, with D possibly TRBD1 on 6 matching bases. From germline, CDR1 is KGHDR and CDR2 SFDVKD. The CDR3 contains 16 residues. The V end lost 3 bases, the J end lost 9 bases, and 19 bases lay between the germline ends. In DNA form, the CDR3 reads TGTGCCACCAGTGATCGGACACAGGGTGGCTTTCGGGAGCTGTTTTTT. Translated: CATSDRTQGGFRELFF.

This clone came up once. V gene TRBV27 combines with J gene TRBJ2-2; 10 positions match TRBD1. Germline V gene sequence: CDR1 MNHEY, CDR2 SMNVEV (reference sequence). The CDR3 has 16 amino acids. Trimming at V came to 3 bases and at J to 7 bases, leaving 8 bases not matched to a gene. The CDR3, as DNA: TGTGCCAGCAGTTTTTGGGGACAGGGGTACGGCGGGGAGCTGTTTTTT. This sequence encodes CASSFWGQGYGGELFF.